These T cell receptor beta chains were read from a single sample in a study of CD8 T cells in Susac syndrome. From the immunoSEQ multiplex PCR reads, TCRdb called clonotypes with MiXCR, one entry per CDR3 protein. The table includes roughly 70,000 distinct CDR3 sequences, roughly 95% detected once. The sample was CD4+ T cells from PBMCs. All receptors derive from a human donor with multiple sclerosis. Both conserved end residues are part of each CDR3. D genes are given only for firm matches. For some rows the clone size is stated as once, few or many, or as a class when expanded; others skip it.

d_call j_call v_call clone_size cdr3_aa cdr3_nt
TRBD1 TRBJ1-5 TRBV12-3/TRBV12-4 . CASSFGDRSQPQHF TGTGCCAGCAGTTTTGGGGACAGAAGTCAGCCCCAGCATTTT
. TRBJ1-1 TRBV13 . CASSLPPGNTEAFF TGTGCCAGCAGCTTGCCCCCAGGGAACACTGAAGCTTTCTTT
TRBD2 TRBJ2-1 TRBV7-9 . CASSFRPLAGTVYNEQFF TGTGCCAGCAGCTTCCGTCCCTTAGCGGGTACCGTTTACAATGAGCAGTTCTTC
TRBD1 TRBJ1-2 TRBV30 . CAWSKGQGFGYTF TGTGCCTGGAGTAAGGGACAGGGATTTGGCTACACCTTC
TRBD2 TRBJ2-1 TRBV5-4 . CASSLGIAGVYNEQFF TGTGCCAGCAGCTTGGGGATAGCGGGGGTATACAATGAGCAGTTCTTC
. TRBJ2-1 TRBV7-8 . CASSFRLPDEQFF TGTGCCAGCAGCTTTAGGTTGCCTGATGAGCAGTTCTTC
. TRBJ2-1 TRBV5-1 . CASSLLGPPGGGEQFF TGCGCCAGCAGCTTGTTGGGGCCCCCGGGGGGCGGTGAGCAGTTCTTC
. TRBJ1-3 TRBV30 . CAWSRPSGNTIYF TGTGCCTGGAGTAGACCTTCTGGAAACACCATATATTTT
TRBD1 TRBJ2-7 TRBV12-3/TRBV12-4 . CASSHRDRGYEQYF TGTGCCAGCAGTCACCGGGACAGGGGCTACGAGCAGTACTTC
. TRBJ1-5 TRBV20-1 . CSATPRVNNQPQHF TGCAGTGCTACTCCTCGGGTTAATAATCAGCCCCAGCATTTT
. TRBJ1-3 TRBV7-9 . CASSLVAGNTIYF TGTGCCAGCAGCCTAGTGGCTGGAAACACCATATATTTT
. TRBJ1-1 TRBV2 . CASSQDSRPNTEAFF TGTGCCAGCAGCCAAGACAGCAGGCCGAACACTGAAGCTTTCTTT
. TRBJ2-5 TRBV7-7 . CASTPLGETQYF TGTGCTAGCACCCCCTTGGGGGAGACCCAGTACTTC
TRBD1 TRBJ2-7 TRBV9 . CASSAERQGPYEQYF TGTGCCAGCAGCGCAGAAAGACAGGGACCATACGAGCAGTACTTC
. TRBJ1-1 TRBV7-8 once CASSPRIHTEAFF TGTGCCAGCAGCCCCCGGATACACACTGAAGCTTTCTTT
TRBD1 TRBJ2-5 TRBV11-2 once CASSLGTGSQETQYF TGTGCCAGCAGCTTAGGGACAGGGAGTCAAGAGACCCAGTACTTC
TRBD1 TRBJ1-5 TRBV6-5 . CASSLSGTGVGDQPQHF TGTGCCAGCAGTTTATCCGGGACAGGGGTCGGGGATCAGCCCCAGCATTTT
TRBD1 TRBJ2-1 TRBV20-1 once CSAPRTGVYNEQFF TGCAGTGCCCCCAGGACAGGGGTCTACAATGAGCAGTTCTTC
TRBD1 TRBJ2-7 TRBV12-3/TRBV12-4 . CASRRTGSLEQYF TGTGCCAGCAGACGGACAGGGAGCCTCGAGCAGTACTTC
. TRBJ2-5 TRBV20-1 once CSASRLGRTDQETQYF TGCAGTGCTAGTCGGCTAGGCCGAACAGACCAAGAGACCCAGTACTTC
. TRBJ1-2 TRBV3-1 . CASSPRVPNYGYTF TGTGCCAGCAGCCCACGGGTCCCTAACTATGGCTACACCTTC
TRBD1 TRBJ2-7 TRBV11-2 . CASSSDRGHEQYF TGTGCCAGCAGCTCGGACAGGGGGCACGAGCAGTACTTC
. TRBJ2-1 TRBV7-8 . CASSLAGWNEQFF TGTGCCAGCAGCTTAGCGGGGTGGAATGAGCAGTTCTTC
TRBD1 TRBJ1-1 TRBV12-3/TRBV12-4 . CASRSGTAATEAFF TGTGCCAGCAGGTCCGGGACAGCGGCGACTGAAGCTTTCTTT
. TRBJ1-1 TRBV18 . CASSPSQGGKTEAFF TGTGCCAGCTCACCAAGCCAGGGCGGGAAAACTGAAGCTTTCTTT
TRBD1 TRBJ2-7 TRBV2 . CASRSGTGISYEQYF TGTGCCAGCAGAAGTGGGACAGGGATCTCCTACGAGCAGTACTTC
TRBD1 TRBJ2-1 TRBV12-3/TRBV12-4 . CASTPGQGPNNEQFF TGTGCCAGCACCCCGGGACAGGGGCCGAACAATGAGCAGTTCTTC
TRBD1 TRBJ1-2 TRBV12-3/TRBV12-4 . CASSPRGQGHGYTF TGTGCCAGCAGTCCTCGTGGACAGGGCCATGGCTACACCTTC
TRBD1 TRBJ2-5 TRBV28 . CASSTGQGGETQYF TGTGCCAGCAGTACCGGACAGGGGGGAGAGACCCAGTACTTC
. TRBJ1-5 TRBV19 . CASSIGRQPQHF TGTGCCAGTAGTATCGGGAGGCAGCCCCAGCATTTT
TRBD2 TRBJ2-1 TRBV20-1 . CSASSGAGGPGEQFF TGCAGTGCTAGCAGTGGGGCGGGGGGGCCTGGTGAGCAGTTCTTC
. TRBJ1-5 TRBV24-1 once CATSESTGPQHF TGTGCCACCAGTGAGTCGACCGGGCCCCAGCATTTT
. TRBJ1-3 TRBV7-9 . CASSLAGFGNTIYF TGTGCCAGCAGCTTAGCGGGGTTTGGAAACACCATATATTTT
TRBD2 TRBJ2-5 TRBV20-1 once CSVSGTSGRSVETQYF TGCAGTGTCTCCGGGACTAGCGGGCGGTCGGTTGAGACCCAGTACTTC
. TRBJ1-1 TRBV20-1 . CSARAPSSNTEAFF TGCAGTGCTAGAGCTCCATCTTCGAACACTGAAGCTTTCTTT
. TRBJ2-3 TRBV7-2 . CASTEVGVDTQYF TGTGCCAGCACCGAAGTAGGGGTTGATACGCAGTATTTT
. TRBJ2-1 TRBV20-1 . CSARTLRNSYNEQFF TGCAGTGCTAGGACCTTGCGGAACTCCTACAATGAGCAGTTCTTC
. TRBJ2-3 TRBV5-4 . CASSFDPTDTQYF TGTGCCAGCAGCTTCGACCCCACAGATACGCAGTATTTT
TRBD1 TRBJ1-2 TRBV4-2 . CASSQDGTANYGYTF TGTGCCAGCAGCCAGGACGGGACAGCCAACTATGGCTACACCTTC
. TRBJ2-4 TRBV20-1 . CSAMGGDLAKNIQYF TGCAGTGCTATGGGCGGGGACCTAGCCAAAAACATTCAGTACTTC
. TRBJ2-5 TRBV5-1 . CASSLPQGRMETQYF TGCGCCAGCAGCTTGCCTCAGGGACGCATGGAGACCCAGTACTTC
. TRBJ2-1 TRBV5-4 . CASSPGPTSYNEQFF TGTGCCAGCAGCCCCGGACCAACGTCCTACAATGAGCAGTTCTTC
TRBD1 TRBJ2-5 TRBV2 once CASAGQGEKTQYF TGTGCCAGCGCGGGCCAGGGGGAGAAGACCCAGTACTTC
TRBD2 TRBJ2-1 TRBV5-1 . CASSLLSSGNNEQFF TGCGCCAGCAGCTTGTTGTCTAGCGGAAACAATGAGCAGTTCTTC
TRBD2 TRBJ2-7 TRBV11-3 . CASSPRTSGPYEQYF TGTGCCAGCAGCCCAAGGACTAGCGGGCCCTACGAGCAGTACTTC
. TRBJ2-1 TRBV7-6 . CASSLTADEQFF TGTGCCAGCAGCTTAACAGCGGATGAGCAGTTCTTC
. TRBJ2-5 TRBV5-8 . CASSFLLGQETQYF TGTGCCAGCAGCTTCTTACTGGGACAAGAGACCCAGTACTTC
. TRBJ1-6 TRBV12-3/TRBV12-4 . CASSLGGGPGSPLHF TGTGCCAGCAGTTTGGGGGGAGGACCTGGGTCACCCCTCCACTTT
. TRBJ2-5 TRBV7-7 . CASSLDHQETQYF TGTGCTAGCAGCCTAGACCACCAAGAGACCCAGTACTTC
TRBD1 TRBJ2-5 TRBV12-3/TRBV12-4 . CASRRDSPGTQYF TGTGCCAGCAGAAGGGACAGCCCCGGGACCCAGTACTTC
. TRBJ2-2 TRBV20-1 once CSALSGRTGELFF TGCAGTGCCCTCTCGGGGAGGACCGGGGAGCTGTTTTTT
. TRBJ2-5 TRBV5-4 . CASSPDGVPETQYF TGTGCCAGCAGCCCTGATGGGGTCCCAGAGACCCAGTACTTC
. TRBJ2-5 TRBV3-1 . CASSQSPADSQYF TGTGCCAGCAGCCAATCGCCGGCGGATTCCCAGTACTTC
. TRBJ1-4 TRBV6-5 . CASSLGPDREKLFF TGTGCCAGCAGTTTGGGTCCCGATCGGGAAAAACTGTTTTTT
TRBD1 TRBJ2-5 TRBV7-3 . CASSKGQGIQETQYF TGTGCCAGCAGTAAGGGACAGGGGATCCAAGAGACCCAGTACTTC
TRBD2 TRBJ2-3 TRBV10-3 . CAIAGGLDTQYF TGTGCCATCGCGGGGGGGCTGGATACGCAGTATTTT
. TRBJ1-1 TRBV7-8 . CASSPGGLRVTFF TGTGCCAGCAGCCCTGGAGGGTTAAGGGTAACTTTCTTT